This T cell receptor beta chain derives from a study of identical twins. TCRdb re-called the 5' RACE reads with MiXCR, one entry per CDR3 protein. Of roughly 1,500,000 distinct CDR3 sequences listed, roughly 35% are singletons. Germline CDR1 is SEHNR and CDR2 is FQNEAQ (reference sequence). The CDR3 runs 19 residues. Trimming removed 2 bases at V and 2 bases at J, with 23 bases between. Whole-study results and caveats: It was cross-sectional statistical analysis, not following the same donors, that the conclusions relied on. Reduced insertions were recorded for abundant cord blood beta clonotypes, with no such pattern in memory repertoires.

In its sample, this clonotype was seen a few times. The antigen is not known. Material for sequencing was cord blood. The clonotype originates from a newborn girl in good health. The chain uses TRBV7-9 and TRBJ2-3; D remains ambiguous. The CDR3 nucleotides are TGTGCCAGCAGCTTATCCCCGGGCCTGAATACTATCCCCACAGATACGCAGTATTTT. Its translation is CASSLSPGLNTIPTDTQYF.